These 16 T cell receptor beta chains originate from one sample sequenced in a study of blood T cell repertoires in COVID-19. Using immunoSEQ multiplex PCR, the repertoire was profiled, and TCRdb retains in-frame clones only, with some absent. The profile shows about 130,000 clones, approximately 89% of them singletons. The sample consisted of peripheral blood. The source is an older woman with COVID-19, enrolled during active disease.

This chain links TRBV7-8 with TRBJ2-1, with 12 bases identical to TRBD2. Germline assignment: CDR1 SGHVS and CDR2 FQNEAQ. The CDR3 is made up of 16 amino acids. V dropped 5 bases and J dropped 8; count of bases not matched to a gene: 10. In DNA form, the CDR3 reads TGTGCCAGCAGCCGAACCACTAGCGGGGGGAGGCATGAGCAGTTCTTC. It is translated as CASSRTTSGGRHEQFF.

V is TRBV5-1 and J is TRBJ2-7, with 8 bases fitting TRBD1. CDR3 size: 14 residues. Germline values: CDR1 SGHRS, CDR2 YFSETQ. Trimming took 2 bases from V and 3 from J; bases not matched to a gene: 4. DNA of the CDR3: TGCGCCAGCAGCTTCGGACAGGGTATCTACGAGCAGTACTTC. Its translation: CASSFGQGIYEQYF.

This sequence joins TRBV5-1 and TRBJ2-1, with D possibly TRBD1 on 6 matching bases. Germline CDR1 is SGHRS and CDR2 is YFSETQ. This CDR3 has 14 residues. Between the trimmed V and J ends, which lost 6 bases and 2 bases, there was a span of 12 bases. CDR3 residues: CASTGDRTYNEQFF. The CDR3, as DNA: TGCGCCAGCACGGGTGACAGGACCTACAATGAGCAGTTCTTC.

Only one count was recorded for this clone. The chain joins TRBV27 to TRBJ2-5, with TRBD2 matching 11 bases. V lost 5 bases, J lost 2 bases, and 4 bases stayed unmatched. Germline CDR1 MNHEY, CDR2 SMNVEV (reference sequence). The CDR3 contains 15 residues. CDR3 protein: CASSPLAGGQETQYF. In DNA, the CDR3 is TGTGCCAGCAGTCCCCTAGCGGGGGGACAAGAGACCCAGTACTTC.

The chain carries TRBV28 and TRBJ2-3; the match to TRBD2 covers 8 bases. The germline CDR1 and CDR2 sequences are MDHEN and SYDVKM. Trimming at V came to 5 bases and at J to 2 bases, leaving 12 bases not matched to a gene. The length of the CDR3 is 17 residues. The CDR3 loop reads CASSLSTTSAPTDTQYF. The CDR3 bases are TGTGCCAGCAGTCTCTCCACGACTAGCGCCCCCACAGATACGCAGTATTTT.

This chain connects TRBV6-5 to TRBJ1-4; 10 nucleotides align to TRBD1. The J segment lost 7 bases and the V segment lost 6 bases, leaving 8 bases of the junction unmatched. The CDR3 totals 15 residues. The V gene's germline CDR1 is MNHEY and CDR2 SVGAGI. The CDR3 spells CASSAPGQGIEKLFF. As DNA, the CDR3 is TGTGCCAGCAGCGCCCCGGGACAGGGGATTGAAAAACTGTTTTTT.

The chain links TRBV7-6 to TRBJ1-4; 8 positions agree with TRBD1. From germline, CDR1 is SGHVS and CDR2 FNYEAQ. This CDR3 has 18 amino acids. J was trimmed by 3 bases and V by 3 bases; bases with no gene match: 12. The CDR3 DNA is TGTGCCAGCAGCTTGCGGACAGGGACGACACAATCTAATGAAAAACTGTTTTTT. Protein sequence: CASSLRTGTTQSNEKLFF.

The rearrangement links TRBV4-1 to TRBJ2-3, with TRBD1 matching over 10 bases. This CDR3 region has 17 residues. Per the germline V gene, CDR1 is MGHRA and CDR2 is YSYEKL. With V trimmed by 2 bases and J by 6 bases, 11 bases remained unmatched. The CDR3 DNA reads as TGCGCCAGCAGCCAACACGCCCCGGGACAGGGGTGGGATACGCAGTATTTT. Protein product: CASSQHAPGQGWDTQYF.

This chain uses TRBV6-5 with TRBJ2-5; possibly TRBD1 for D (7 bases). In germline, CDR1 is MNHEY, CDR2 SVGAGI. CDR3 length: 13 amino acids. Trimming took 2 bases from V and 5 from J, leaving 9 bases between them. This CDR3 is CASSYPGGETQYF. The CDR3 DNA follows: TGTGCCAGCAGTTACCCAGGGGGGGAGACCCAGTACTTC.

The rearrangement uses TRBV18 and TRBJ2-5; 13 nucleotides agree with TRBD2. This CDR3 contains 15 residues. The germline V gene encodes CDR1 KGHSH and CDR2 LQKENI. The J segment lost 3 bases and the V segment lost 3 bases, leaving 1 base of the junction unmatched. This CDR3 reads CASSPGLAGKETQYF. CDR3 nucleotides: TGTGCCAGCTCACCGGGACTAGCGGGAAAAGAGACCCAGTACTTC.

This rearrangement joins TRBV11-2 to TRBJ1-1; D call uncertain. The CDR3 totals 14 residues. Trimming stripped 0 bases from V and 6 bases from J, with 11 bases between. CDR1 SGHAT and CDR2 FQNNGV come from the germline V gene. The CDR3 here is CASSLEAIRAEAFF. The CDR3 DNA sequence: TGTGCCAGCAGCTTAGAGGCCATTCGTGCTGAAGCTTTCTTT.

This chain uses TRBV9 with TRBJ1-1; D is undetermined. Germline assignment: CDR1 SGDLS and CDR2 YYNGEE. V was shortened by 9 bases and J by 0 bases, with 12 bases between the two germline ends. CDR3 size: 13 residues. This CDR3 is CATSFSVNTEAFF. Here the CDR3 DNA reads TGTGCCACAAGCTTCTCTGTGAACACTGAAGCTTTCTTT.

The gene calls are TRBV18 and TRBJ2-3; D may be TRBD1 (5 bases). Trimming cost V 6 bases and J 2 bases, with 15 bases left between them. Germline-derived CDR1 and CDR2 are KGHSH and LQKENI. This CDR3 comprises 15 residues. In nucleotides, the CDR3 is TGTGCCAGCTCCCCCGGACAATCCGACACAGATACGCAGTATTTT. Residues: CASSPGQSDTDTQYF. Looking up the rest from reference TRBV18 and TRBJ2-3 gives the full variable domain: NAGVMQNPRHLVRRRGQEARLRCSPMKGHSHVYWYRQLPEEGLKFMVYLQKENIIDESGMPKERFSAEFPKEGPSILRIQQVVRGDSAAYFCASSPGQSDTDTQYFGPGTRLTVL.

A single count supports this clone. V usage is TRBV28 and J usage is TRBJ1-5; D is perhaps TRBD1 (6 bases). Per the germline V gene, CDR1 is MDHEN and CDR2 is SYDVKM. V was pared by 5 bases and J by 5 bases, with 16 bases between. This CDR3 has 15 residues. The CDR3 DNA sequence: TGTGCCAGCAGTCAACGCAGGGGCCCCCATCAGCCCCAGCATTTT. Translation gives CASSQRRGPHQPQHF.

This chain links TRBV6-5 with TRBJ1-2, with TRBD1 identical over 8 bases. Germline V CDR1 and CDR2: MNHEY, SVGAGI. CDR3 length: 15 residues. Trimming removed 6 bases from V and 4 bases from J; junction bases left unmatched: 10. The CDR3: CASRPTGGEAYGYTF. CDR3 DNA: TGTGCCAGCAGACCAACAGGGGGTGAAGCCTATGGCTACACCTTC.

In DNA form, the CDR3 reads TGTGCCAGCAGTCTACAGGGGCGTGAAAAACTGTTTTTT. Translated: CASSLQGREKLFF. V gene TRBV6-5 combines with J gene TRBJ1-4, with 7 positions matching TRBD1. CDR3 size: 13 residues. V shed 5 bases, J shed 7 bases, and the junction held 4 bases outside the gene matches. The germline gives CDR1 MNHEY, CDR2 SVGAGI.